This TCR beta chain appears in the sequencing data of a study of cytomegalovirus exposure and HLA in healthy donors. The primer mix had 60 Vbeta and 13 Jbeta primers. Clones were read by immunoSEQ multiplex PCR, and TCRdb kept only the in-frame ones, dropping some. The table has approximately 160,000 clones, 65% to 85% seen once. CDR1 and CDR2 from the germline V gene are MRHNA and SNTAGT. This CDR3 is 16 amino acids long. V shed 0 bases and J shed 5 bases, with 13 bases lying between them. The chain uses TRBV6-4 and TRBJ2-2, with D possibly matching TRBD2 (6 bases). The sample was PBMCs. This clonotype was sampled from a woman aged 50 to 65 in good health and CMV-seropositive. As DNA, the CDR3 is TGTGCCAGCAGTGACTCGAATGGCGGGGATACCGGGGAGCTGTTTTTT. It is translated as CASSDSNGGDTGELFF.